Listed here is a single TCR beta chain. Generated by immunoSEQ multiplex PCR, the TCRdb table keeps only in-frame clones and is missing some. Of more than 250,000 clones in the sample, 70% to 90% were seen once. The CDR3 runs to 18 residues. Trimming shortened V by 0 bases and J by 3 bases, and 21 bases separated the two germline ends. CDR1 is LGHNA and CDR2 is YSLEER in the germline V gene. The data originate from a study of blood T cell repertoires in COVID-19. The sequenced sample was PBMCs or T cells enriched from blood (not recorded which). This TCR was sampled from a man between 25 and 39 years old who had recovered from COVID-19. This chain links TRBV4-3 with TRBJ2-7, with a weak D call TRBD2 (7 bases). The CDR3 nucleotides are TGCGCCAGCAGCCAAGATCGTAATATGCGGGGGCCAAACTACGAGCAGTACTTC. Protein product: CASSQDRNMRGPNYEQYF.